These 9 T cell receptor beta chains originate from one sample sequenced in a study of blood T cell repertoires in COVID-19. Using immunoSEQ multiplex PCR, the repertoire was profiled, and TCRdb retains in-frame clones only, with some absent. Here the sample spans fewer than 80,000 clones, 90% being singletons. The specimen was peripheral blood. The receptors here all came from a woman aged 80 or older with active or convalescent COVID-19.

The CDR3 nucleotides are TGTGCCAGCAGCTTAGCTCTGGCCGACGAGCAGTACTTC. The encoded protein is CASSLALADEQYF. This rearrangement joins TRBV7-2 to TRBJ2-7; D not certain. This CDR3 comprises 13 residues. The V end was cut by 0 bases, the J end by 5 bases, with 8 bases between. From germline, CDR1 is SGHTA and CDR2 FQGNSA. Looking up the rest from reference TRBV7-2 and TRBJ2-7 gives the full variable domain: GAGVSQSPSNKVTEKGKDVELRCDPISGHTALYWYRQSLGQGLEFLIYFQGNSAPDKSGLPSDRFSAERTGGSVSTLTIQRTQQEDSAVYLCASSLALADEQYFGPGTRLTVT.

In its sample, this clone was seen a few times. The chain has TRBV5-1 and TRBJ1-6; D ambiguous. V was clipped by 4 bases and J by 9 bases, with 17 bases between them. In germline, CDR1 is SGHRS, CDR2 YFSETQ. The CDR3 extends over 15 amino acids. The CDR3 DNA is TGCGCCAGCAGCCCGTCCGGGGATCGTCTTTCACCCCTCCACTTT. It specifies CASSPSGDRLSPLHF.

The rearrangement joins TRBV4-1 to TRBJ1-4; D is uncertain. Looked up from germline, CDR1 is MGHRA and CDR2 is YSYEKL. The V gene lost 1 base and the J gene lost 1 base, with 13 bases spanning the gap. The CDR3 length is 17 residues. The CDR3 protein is CASSQGLGSVTNEKLFF. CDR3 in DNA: TGCGCCAGCAGCCAAGGACTTGGCAGCGTAACTAATGAAAAACTGTTTTTT.

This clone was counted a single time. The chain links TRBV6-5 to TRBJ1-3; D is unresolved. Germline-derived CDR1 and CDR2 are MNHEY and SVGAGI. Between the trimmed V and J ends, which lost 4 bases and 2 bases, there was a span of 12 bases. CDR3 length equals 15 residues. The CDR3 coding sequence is TGTGCCAGCAGTTCTTTGGGCACCGCTGGAAACACCATATATTTT. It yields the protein CASSSLGTAGNTIYF.

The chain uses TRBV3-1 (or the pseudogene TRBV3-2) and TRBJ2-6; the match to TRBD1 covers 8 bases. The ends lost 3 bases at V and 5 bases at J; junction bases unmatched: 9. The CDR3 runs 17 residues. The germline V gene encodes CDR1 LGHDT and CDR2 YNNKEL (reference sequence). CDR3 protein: CASSQTGASPRANVLTF. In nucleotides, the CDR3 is TGTGCCAGCAGCCAGACAGGGGCCTCTCCTAGGGCCAACGTCCTGACTTTC.

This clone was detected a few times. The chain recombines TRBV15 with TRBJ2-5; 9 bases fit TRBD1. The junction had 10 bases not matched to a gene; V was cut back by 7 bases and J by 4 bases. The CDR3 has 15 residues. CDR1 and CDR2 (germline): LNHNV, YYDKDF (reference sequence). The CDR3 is CATKPGQGSGETQYF. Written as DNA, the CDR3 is TGTGCCACCAAGCCGGGACAGGGATCCGGAGAGACCCAGTACTTC.

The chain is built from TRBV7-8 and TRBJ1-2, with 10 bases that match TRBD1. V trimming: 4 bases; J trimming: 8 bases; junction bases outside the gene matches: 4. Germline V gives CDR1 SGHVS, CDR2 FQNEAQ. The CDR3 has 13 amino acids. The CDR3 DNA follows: TGTGCCAGCAGCTCTCGACAGGGGGCCGGCTACACCTTC. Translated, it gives CASSSRQGAGYTF.

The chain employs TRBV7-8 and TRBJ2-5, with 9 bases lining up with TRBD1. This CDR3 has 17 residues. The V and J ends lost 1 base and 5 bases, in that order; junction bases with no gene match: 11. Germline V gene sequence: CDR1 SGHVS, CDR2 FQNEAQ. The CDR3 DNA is TGTGCCAGCAGCTTAGTCCCCCCCGACAGGGGGAAGGAGACCCAGTACTTC. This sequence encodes CASSLVPPDRGKETQYF.

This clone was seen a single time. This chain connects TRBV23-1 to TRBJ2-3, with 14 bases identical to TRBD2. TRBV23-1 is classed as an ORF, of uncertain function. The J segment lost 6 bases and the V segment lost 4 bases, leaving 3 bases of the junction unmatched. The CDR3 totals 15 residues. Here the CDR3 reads CASSLTSGGEDTQYF. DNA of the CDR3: TGCGCCAGCAGTCTGACTAGCGGGGGGGAGGATACGCAGTATTTT.